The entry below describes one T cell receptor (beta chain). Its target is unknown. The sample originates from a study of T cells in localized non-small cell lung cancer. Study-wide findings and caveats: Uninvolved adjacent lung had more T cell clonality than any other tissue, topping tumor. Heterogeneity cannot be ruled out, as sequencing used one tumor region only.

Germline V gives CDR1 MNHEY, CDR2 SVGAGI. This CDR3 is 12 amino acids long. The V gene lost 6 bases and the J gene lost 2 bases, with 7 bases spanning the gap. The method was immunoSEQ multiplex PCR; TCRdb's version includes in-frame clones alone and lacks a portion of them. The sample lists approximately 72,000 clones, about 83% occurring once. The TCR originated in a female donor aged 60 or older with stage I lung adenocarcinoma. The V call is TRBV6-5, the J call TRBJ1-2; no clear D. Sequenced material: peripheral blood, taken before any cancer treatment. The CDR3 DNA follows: TGTGCCAGCAGCCGGAGAAACTATGGCTACACCTTC. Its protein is CASSRRNYGYTF.